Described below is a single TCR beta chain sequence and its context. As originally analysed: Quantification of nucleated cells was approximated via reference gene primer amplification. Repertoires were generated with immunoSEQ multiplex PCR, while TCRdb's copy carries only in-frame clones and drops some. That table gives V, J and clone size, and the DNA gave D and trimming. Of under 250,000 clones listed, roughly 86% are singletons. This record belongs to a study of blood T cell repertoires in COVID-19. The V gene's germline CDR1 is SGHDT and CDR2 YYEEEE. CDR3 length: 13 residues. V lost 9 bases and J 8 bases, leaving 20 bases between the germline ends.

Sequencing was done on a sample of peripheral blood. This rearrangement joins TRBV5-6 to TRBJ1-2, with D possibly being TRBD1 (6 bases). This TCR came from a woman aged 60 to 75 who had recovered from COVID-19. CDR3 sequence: CATRIGGSLGYTF. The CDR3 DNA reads TGTGCCACCAGGATTGGGGGCAGCCTAGGCTACACCTTC.